One sample yielded the 19 T cell receptor beta chains listed below, sequenced in a study of T cells in Graves' hyperthyroidism and ophthalmopathy. TCR beta CDR3 regions were amplified from RNA transcripts. The primer set for the first-round RT-PCR of the TCR CDR3 was HTBI. TCRdb processed the multiplex PCR reads anew with MiXCR; each CDR3 protein has one entry. The table lists hundreds of thousands of distinct CDR3 sequences, 14% to 15% of them singletons. The sample was blood. These receptors were obtained from a man aged 18 to 30 with Graves' ophthalmopathy.

This clonotype has ten or more counts. The gene calls are TRBV7-6 and TRBJ2-3; 9 bases agree with TRBD2. In germline, CDR1 is SGHVS, CDR2 FNYEAQ. The CDR3 has 15 residues. V gave up 5 bases and J gave up 4 bases; unmatched junction bases: 7. The CDR3 DNA is TGTGCCAGCAGCCTACGCGGGGGGGCCCCAGATACGCAGTATTTT. Translated: CASSLRGGAPDTQYF.

This clonotype came up many times. J is TRBJ2-1 and V is TRBV5-5; 11 bases agree with TRBD2. The CDR3 loop spans 15 amino acids. In germline, CDR1 is SGHKS, CDR2 YYEKEE (reference sequence). Trimming took 7 bases from V and 9 from J; bases not matched to a gene: 12. In DNA form, the CDR3 reads TGTGCCAGCTTGGCCCTAGCGGGAGGATTAGGTGAGCAGTTCTTC. Translation gives CASLALAGGLGEQFF. The whole variable domain, remainder taken from reference TRBV5-5 and TRBJ2-1, is DAGVTQSPTHLIKTRGQQVTLRCSPISGHKSVSWYQQVLGQGPQFIFQYYEKEERGRGNFPDRFSARQFPNYSSELNVNALLLGDSALYLCASLALAGGLGEQFFGPGTRLTVL.

This clonotype was seen at least ten times. CDR3 protein: CAISEGPGYEQYF. In DNA, the CDR3 is TGTGCCATCAGTGAGGGACCCGGGTACGAGCAGTACTTC. The V call is TRBV10-3, the J call TRBJ2-7; D is undetermined. V dropped 2 bases and J dropped 4 bases, with 9 bases sitting between them. The length of the CDR3 is 13 residues. CDR1 and CDR2 (germline): ENHRY, SYGVKD.

The rearrangement links TRBV7-3 to TRBJ1-5; TRBD1 matches 9 bases. This CDR3 comprises 15 residues. Trimming cost V 5 bases and J 3 bases; bases outside gene matches: 5. Germline-derived CDR1 and CDR2 are SGHTA and FQGTGA. The CDR3 bases are TGTGCCAGCAGCGGTGGACAGGGGATCAATCAGCCCCAGCATTTT. Translation: CASSGGQGINQPQHF.

In its sample, this clonotype was seen a few times. The chain uses TRBV3-1 and TRBJ2-7, with D perhaps assigned TRBD1 or TRBD2 (5 bases each). CDR1 is LGHDT, CDR2 YNNKEL, per germline (reference sequence). The CDR3 is 17 residues long. The germline V and J ends were trimmed by 0 bases and 4 bases, with 19 bases remaining between them. The CDR3 nucleotides read TGTGCCAGCAGCCAAGATGAATGGGACGGGGTGGCATACGAGCAGTACTTC. Residues: CASSQDEWDGVAYEQYF.

Only a few counts were recorded for this clonotype. The chain is built from TRBV19 and TRBJ2-1; 8 bases agree with TRBD2. The V and J ends lost 3 bases and 6 bases, in that order; junction bases with no gene match: 10. Germline loops: CDR1 LNHDA, CDR2 SQIVND (reference sequence). The CDR3 spans 16 residues. The DNA for the CDR3 is TGTGCCAGTAGTATCCTCCCAGCGGGAGTGGCCAATGAGCAGTTCTTC. Its translation: CASSILPAGVANEQFF.

This clonotype was seen only a few times. A single base separates this from a much larger clone, so it may be a read error. The chain carries TRBV24-1 and TRBJ1-1; no clear D. Trimming removed 12 bases at V and 1 base at J, with 11 bases between. The CDR3 is 12 amino acids. Germline V gives CDR1 KGHDR, CDR2 SFDVKD. The CDR3 is CAASARNTEAFF. The CDR3 DNA sequence: TGTGCCGCGTCTGCACGGAACACTGAAGCTTTCTTT.

In this sample, this clonotype turned up many times. This chain's CDR3 is CSASRVSGAREQYF. Written as DNA, the CDR3 is TGCAGTGCTAGTCGGGTTAGCGGGGCCCGAGAGCAGTACTTC. This chain links TRBV20-1 with TRBJ2-7; 8 positions match TRBD2. The germline gives CDR1 DFQATT, CDR2 SNEGSKA (reference sequence). The CDR3 consists of 14 residues. The junction had 11 bases not matched to a gene; V was cut back by 3 bases and J by 7 bases.

This clonotype was found many times. V and J are TRBV12-3 or TRBV12-4 and TRBJ1-2; D is uncertain. V lost 2 bases to trimming and J lost 4 bases, with 8 bases between them. The CDR3 is 13 residues long. The CDR3 DNA reads TGTGCCAGCAGTTTAATGGGAATCTATGGCTACACCTTC. This encodes CASSLMGIYGYTF.

This clonotype came up many times. This chain joins TRBV24-1 and TRBJ2-3; 7 bases match TRBD1. Trimming at V came to 3 bases and at J to 7 bases, leaving 12 bases not matched to a gene. CDR1 and CDR2 (germline): KGHDR, SFDVKD. CDR3 length: 16 residues. CDR3 sequence (DNA): TGTGCCACCAGTGATCCGTACAGGGGCATAGAAAATACGCAGTATTTT. Its translation is CATSDPYRGIENTQYF.

This clonotype came up many times. The chain combines TRBV19 with TRBJ1-1; 7 positions match TRBD1. This CDR3 is 16 amino acids long. Germline CDR1 and CDR2: LNHDA and SQIVND (reference sequence). V lost 9 bases, J lost 2 bases, and 15 bases stayed unmatched. This CDR3 reads CASTPRGRGRNTEAFF. CDR3 coding DNA: TGTGCCAGCACCCCAAGGGGGAGGGGGCGAAACACTGAAGCTTTCTTT.

There are a few counts of this clonotype. Given a much more abundant clone one base away, this may be a read error. The rearrangement links TRBV18 to TRBJ1-4; 10 nucleotides agree with TRBD1. The CDR3 is 14 amino acids. Germline V lookup: CDR1 KGHSH, CDR2 LQKENI. CDR3 region: CVSSPGQGNEKLFF. The CDR3 nucleotides are TGTGTCAGCTCACCGGGACAGGGGAATGAAAAACTGTTTTTT. Looking up the rest from reference TRBV18 and TRBJ1-4 gives the full variable domain: NAGVMQNPRHLVRRRGQEARLRCSPMKGHSHVYWYRQLPEEGLKFMVYLQKENIIDESGMPKERFSAEFPKEGPSILRIQQVVRGDSAAYFCVSSPGQGNEKLFFGSGTQLSVL.

CDR3 sequence reads: CASSLLWDRGHYEQYF. The CDR3 bases are TGTGCCAGCAGCTTACTGTGGGACAGGGGGCACTACGAGCAGTACTTC. The chain combines TRBV5-5 with TRBJ2-7, with 12 bases matching TRBD1. This CDR3 is 16 amino acids long. Trimming removed 2 bases from V and 3 bases from J; junction bases left unmatched: 6. CDR1 SGHKS and CDR2 YYEKEE come from the germline V gene (reference sequence).

This clonotype occurred many times. The chain uses TRBV6-1 and TRBJ1-2; tentatively, D is TRBD1 (5 bases). Trimming removed 5 bases at V and 2 bases at J, with 18 bases between. Germline lookup yields CDR1 MNHNS and CDR2 SASEGT. The CDR3 is made up of 16 amino acids. The CDR3 sequence is CASSLNGGVGNYGYTF. The CDR3 DNA sequence: TGTGCCAGCAGTCTTAATGGGGGTGTAGGGAACTATGGCTACACCTTC.

This clonotype was seen ten or more times. The chain couples TRBV12-3 or TRBV12-4 to TRBJ2-3, with a weak D call TRBD2 (6 bases). The CDR3 has 16 residues. Deletions cut 5 bases from V and 1 base from J, with 16 bases between. The CDR3 spells CASSPTSPMGTDTQYF. Written as DNA, the CDR3 is TGTGCCAGCAGTCCGACTAGTCCCATGGGCACAGATACGCAGTATTTT.

The table lists this clonotype with many counts. The rearrangement uses TRBV10-3 and TRBJ2-1, with D possibly being TRBD1 (6 bases). In germline, CDR1 is ENHRY, CDR2 SYGVKD. Trimming took 4 bases from V and 8 from J, leaving 18 bases between them. This CDR3 comprises 15 residues. In DNA, the CDR3 is TGTGCCATCAGTGGGGGGACACGAACTAACGATGAGCAGTTCTTC. This translates into CAISGGTRTNDEQFF.

This clonotype came up many times. The gene calls are TRBV27 and TRBJ2-1, with 7 bases aligning to TRBD1. Per germline, CDR1 MNHEY and CDR2 SMNVEV (reference sequence). The CDR3 is 15 residues long. V dropped 6 bases and J dropped 3; count of bases not matched to a gene: 8. The CDR3 sequence: CASSPTQGFYNEQFF. In nucleotides, the CDR3 is TGTGCCAGCAGCCCCACACAGGGGTTCTACAATGAGCAGTTCTTC.

This clonotype was counted only a few times. The genes are TRBV5-4 and TRBJ2-3; 13 bases are shared with TRBD2. The J segment lost 3 bases and the V segment lost 5 bases, leaving 6 bases of the junction unmatched. This CDR3 region has 16 residues. Germline CDR1 and CDR2: SGHNT and YYREEE (reference sequence). The CDR3 region has the DNA TGTGCCAGCAGTCCAGGACTAGCGGGAGCTACAGATACGCAGTATTTT. This sequence encodes CASSPGLAGATDTQYF.

This clonotype was observed a handful of times. The chain is built from TRBV19 and TRBJ2-7, with TRBD2 matching over 14 bases. Trimming at V came to 5 bases and at J to 2 bases, leaving 5 bases not matched to a gene. Germline V lookup: CDR1 LNHDA, CDR2 SQIVND (reference sequence). The CDR3 loop spans 16 amino acids. CDR3 in amino acids: CASSQPGLAGAYEQYF. The CDR3 DNA is TGTGCCAGTAGTCAACCGGGACTAGCGGGGGCCTACGAGCAGTACTTC.